This T cell receptor beta chain was retrieved from a study of blood T cell repertoires in COVID-19. J was trimmed by 6 bases and V by 0 bases; bases with no gene match: 6. This CDR3 has 16 amino acids. Germline V gene data show CDR1 as MNHEY and CDR2 as SVGAGI. Sequencing was performed with immunoSEQ multiplex PCR; in TCRdb, only in-frame clones are kept and a portion is missing. The top ten clones hold 4% to 4.5% of a sample with 100,000 or so clones, about 90% of them seen once. The material sequenced was peripheral blood. This chain links TRBV6-5 with TRBJ2-2; TRBD1 aligns across 8 bases. The source is a man aged 18-30 years with acute or convalescent COVID-19. CDR3 sequence reads: CASSYSSDREAGELFF. The CDR3 nucleotides read TGTGCCAGCAGTTACTCCTCGGACAGGGAGGCCGGGGAGCTGTTTTTT.